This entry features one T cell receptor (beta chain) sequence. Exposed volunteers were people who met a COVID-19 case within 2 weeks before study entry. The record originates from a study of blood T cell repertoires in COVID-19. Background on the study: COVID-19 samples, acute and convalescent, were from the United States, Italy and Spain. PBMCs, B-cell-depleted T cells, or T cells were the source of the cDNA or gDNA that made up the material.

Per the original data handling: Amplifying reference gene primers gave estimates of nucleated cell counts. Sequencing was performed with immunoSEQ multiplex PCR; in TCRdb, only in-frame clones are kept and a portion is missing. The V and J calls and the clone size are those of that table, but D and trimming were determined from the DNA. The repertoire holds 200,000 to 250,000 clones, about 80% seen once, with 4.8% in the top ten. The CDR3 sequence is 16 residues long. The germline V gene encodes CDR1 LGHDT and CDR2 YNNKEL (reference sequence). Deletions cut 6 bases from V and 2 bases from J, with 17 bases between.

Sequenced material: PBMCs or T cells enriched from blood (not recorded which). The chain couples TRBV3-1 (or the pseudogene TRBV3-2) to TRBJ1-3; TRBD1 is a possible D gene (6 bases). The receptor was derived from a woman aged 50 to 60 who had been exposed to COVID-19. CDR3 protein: CASSIRLQGAGNTIYF. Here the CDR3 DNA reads TGTGCCAGCAGTATTAGGCTACAGGGAGCTGGAAACACCATATATTTT.